Shown below are 32 T cell receptor beta chains from a single sample sequenced in a study of T-cell reconstitution after alpha-beta-depleted transplantation in children (dated by TCRdb to 2016 to 2018). This sample's treatment or condition label indicates: allogeneic hematopoietic cell transplantation with graft depleted of TCRalphabeta T cells and CD19 B cells. Libraries were constructed by PCR. Instrument on record: Illumina HiSeq 2500. TCR library preparation used molecular barcoding, with unique molecular identifiers applied to normalize quantification of the TCRbeta repertoire. The public reads were quality trimmed at Q25 with fastp and then assembled into clones with MiXCR by TCRdb, keeping productive beta chains. Each entry merges the rows of one CDR3 protein and shows their most common DNA and genes. The sample table records 300,000 to 400,000 distinct CDR3 sequences; around 25% of these occur just once. Together, the top ten hold about a tenth of the sample.

Material: PBMCs, mostly from graft donor cells, obtained 180 days after TCRalphabeta/CD19-depleted stem cell transplant. These TCRs come from a male patient aged 10 to 17 who had a stem cell transplant for acute lymphoblastic leukemia, so the T cells may come from the graft donor.

This clonotype was observed a single time. The V and J genes are TRBV5-1 and TRBJ2-3; D is undetermined. Trimming took off 0 bases at V and 2 bases at J, with 10 bases between the two ends. This CDR3 contains 15 residues. The germline CDR1 and CDR2 sequences are SGHRS and YFSETQ. The CDR3 DNA follows: TGCGCCAGCAGCTTGGCCGCCCGCTCCACAGATACGCAGTATTTT. It translates to CASSLAARSTDTQYF.

The chain couples TRBV6-5 to TRBJ2-3, with D perhaps being TRBD1 or TRBD2 (6 bases each). This CDR3 has 13 amino acids. Trimming cost V 2 bases and J 6 bases, with 9 bases left between them. The germline CDR1 and CDR2 sequences are MNHEY and SVGAGI. CDR3 residues: CASSYGGPDTQYF. The CDR3 DNA is TGTGCCAGCAGTTACGGGGGGCCGGATACGCAGTATTTT.

This clonotype was detected only a few times. The chain combines TRBV27 with TRBJ2-3; D unresolved. CDR1 and CDR2 from the germline V gene are MNHEY and SMNVEV (reference sequence). V lost 5 bases and J 4 bases, leaving 7 bases between the germline ends. The CDR3 covers 12 residues. The CDR3 DNA reads TGTGCCAGCAGTCCGCAGGCAGATACGCAGTATTTT. This sequence encodes CASSPQADTQYF.

In this sample, this clonotype turned up a few times. The J gene is TRBJ1-1, the V gene TRBV6-1; D may be TRBD1 (5 bases). Trimming removed 3 bases at V and 7 bases at J, with 6 bases between. Germline V gene lookup returns CDR1 MNHNS and CDR2 SASEGT. The length of the CDR3 is 11 residues. CDR3 in amino acids: CASSDGGEAFF. The CDR3 DNA reads TGTGCCAGCAGTGATGGGGGTGAAGCTTTCTTT.

V usage is TRBV5-1 and J usage is TRBJ1-2; 8 positions match TRBD1. The CDR3 totals 16 residues. The germline gives CDR1 SGHRS, CDR2 YFSETQ. V lost 2 bases, J lost 4 bases, and 10 bases stayed unmatched. DNA of the CDR3: TGCGCCAGCAGCTTTAGACAGGGGAAGGGCCTCTATGGCTACACCTTC. It is translated as CASSFRQGKGLYGYTF.

The gene calls are TRBV11-1 and TRBJ2-7; D not certain. The ends were cut back, 1 base at V and 2 bases at J, with 12 bases in the middle. CDR3 length: 15 amino acids. CDR1 is SGHAT, CDR2 FQDESV, per germline (reference sequence). In DNA, the CDR3 is TGTGCCAGCAGCTTAGTCGAAGCAGCCACCTACGAGCAGTACTTC. Translated: CASSLVEAATYEQYF.

V is TRBV6-1 and J is TRBJ2-7; 8 bases are shared with TRBD1. V shed 2 bases, J shed 2 bases, and the junction held 11 bases outside the gene matches. Germline loops: CDR1 MNHNS, CDR2 SASEGT. This CDR3 contains 17 residues. CDR3 in DNA: TGTGCCAGCAGTGAACGGACAGGGACTTTACTCACCTACGAGCAGTACTTC. It specifies CASSERTGTLLTYEQYF.

The V call is TRBV12-3 or TRBV12-4, the J call TRBJ2-5, with 9 bases matching TRBD1. This CDR3 is 15 amino acids long. Trimming at V came to 3 bases and at J to 5 bases, leaving 7 bases not matched to a gene. The CDR3 nucleotides are TGTGCCAGCAGTTTCGGGACAGGGACGGGGGAGACCCAGTACTTC. Amino acids: CASSFGTGTGETQYF.

This clonotype was counted only a few times. V usage is TRBV20-1 and J usage is TRBJ2-7, with D perhaps TRBD2 (6 bases). Trimming took 6 bases from V and 1 from J, leaving 19 bases between them. Per the germline V gene, CDR1 is DFQATT and CDR2 is SNEGSKA (reference sequence). CDR3 size: 15 residues. Here the CDR3 DNA reads TGCAGTGCAGCTAAGTGTGGCGGGACTTCCTACGAGCAGTACTTC. Protein sequence: CSAAKCGGTSYEQYF.

This clonotype has only a few counts. The rearrangement links TRBV7-6 to TRBJ2-3, with TRBD2 matching over 8 bases. The CDR3 consists of 17 residues. Germline values: CDR1 SGHVS, CDR2 FNYEAQ. The ends lost 0 bases at V and 0 bases at J; junction bases unmatched: 5. The CDR3 coding sequence is TGTGCCAGCAGCTTAGCGGGCGGGAGGCCGAGCACAGATACGCAGTATTTT. Translation: CASSLAGGRPSTDTQYF.

V gene TRBV15 combines with J gene TRBJ2-1; 9 nucleotides line up with TRBD2. Germline lookup yields CDR1 LNHNV and CDR2 YYDKDF (reference sequence). V lost 4 bases, J lost 6 bases, and 7 bases stayed unmatched. CDR3 size: 15 residues. The CDR3 DNA reads as TGTGCCACCAGCAAGGGACTAGCAAACTCCAATGAGCAGTTCTTC. Translation gives CATSKGLANSNEQFF.

In its sample, this clonotype was seen a few times. The chain is built from TRBV7-8 and TRBJ2-1; possible D gene TRBD2, 6 bases. Deletions cut 1 base from V and 0 bases from J, with 19 bases between. The CDR3 runs 19 residues. The germline CDR1 and CDR2 sequences are SGHVS and FQNEAQ. DNA of the CDR3: TGTGCCAGCAGCTTAGAGCCCCCTAGCGAGTGGAGCTCCTACAATGAGCAGTTCTTC. This translates into CASSLEPPSEWSSYNEQFF.

The chain is built from TRBV20-1 and TRBJ2-7; D not resolved. The CDR3 runs to 14 residues. Germline assignment: CDR1 DFQATT and CDR2 SNEGSKA (reference sequence). V shed 1 base and J shed 3 bases, with 13 bases lying between them. Here the CDR3 DNA reads TGCAGTGCTAGAGCTATCCCAGCCAACTACGAGCAGTACTTC. Amino acid sequence: CSARAIPANYEQYF.

This clonotype has more than one count but fewer than ten. The chain uses TRBV7-3 and TRBJ1-5; D gene ambiguous. CDR1 is SGHTA and CDR2 is FQGTGA in the germline V gene. The CDR3 is 13 residues long. V lost 3 bases and J 5 bases, leaving 8 bases between the germline ends. DNA for the CDR3: TGTGCCAGCAGCTTTGGTCGAGATCAGCCCCAGCATTTT. As protein: CASSFGRDQPQHF.

The rearrangement uses TRBV2 and TRBJ2-5; TRBD1 matches at 10 bases. Germline V gene sequence: CDR1 SNHLY, CDR2 FYNNEI. The CDR3 is 16 amino acids. The V gene end was trimmed by 4 bases and the J gene end by 4 bases; junction bases not matched to a gene: 9. For the CDR3, the DNA is TGTGCCAGCAGTGCCCGCCCGACAGGGGGCCTAGAGACCCAGTACTTC. Its translation: CASSARPTGGLETQYF.

This clonotype appeared a few times. The V call is TRBV7-9, the J call TRBJ2-3; a weak D match, TRBD1 (5 bases). Per germline, CDR1 SEHNR and CDR2 FQNEAQ (reference sequence). With 5 bases removed from V and 4 bases from J, the gap between germline ends came to 13 bases. The CDR3 spans 14 residues. The CDR3 spells CASSPHEGADTQYF. In DNA form, the CDR3 reads TGTGCCAGCAGCCCGCACGAAGGGGCAGATACGCAGTATTTT.

This clonotype was counted between two and nine times. The chain links TRBV5-1 to TRBJ2-3, with D unresolved. Per germline, CDR1 SGHRS and CDR2 YFSETQ. Trimming cost V 2 bases and J 3 bases, with 19 bases left between them. The CDR3 is 17 amino acids. The CDR3 here is CASSFGTALSATDTQYF. Written as DNA, the CDR3 is TGCGCCAGCAGCTTCGGTACGGCCTTGAGCGCGACAGATACGCAGTATTTT.

This clonotype appeared once. A read error is possible here, since a much larger clone lies one base away. The chain links TRBV5-1 to TRBJ2-5, with D perhaps TRBD2 (6 bases). The CDR3 has 13 residues. Germline V CDR1 and CDR2: SGHRS, YFSETQ. CDR3 DNA: TGCGCCAGCAGCTTAGGGACTGGAGAGACCCAGCACTTC. Translation gives CASSLGTGETQHF.

The chain joins TRBV7-6 to TRBJ2-7, with TRBD2 as a possible D gene (5 bases). CDR1 and CDR2 (germline): SGHVS, FNYEAQ. The CDR3 is made up of 12 amino acids. V was clipped by 4 bases and J by 7 bases, with 11 bases between them. Here the CDR3 DNA reads TGTGCCAGCAGCTCGCCGCCGGGAGAGCAGTACTTC. Translating it yields CASSSPPGEQYF.

The chain couples TRBV6-5 to TRBJ1-6; D is ambiguous. This CDR3 region has 17 residues. Germline V gene sequence: CDR1 MNHEY, CDR2 SVGAGI. V lost 0 bases and J lost 8, with 17 bases in between. The CDR3 DNA is TGTGCCAGCAGTTACTCATGGGCCCCGGATACCGATTCACCCCTCCACTTT. Protein product: CASSYSWAPDTDSPLHF.

The chain uses TRBV20-1 and TRBJ1-3, with D possibly TRBD1 on 6 matching bases. There are 13 residues in the CDR3. The germline CDR1 and CDR2 sequences are DFQATT and SNEGSKA (reference sequence). V lost 2 bases and J lost 3, with 8 bases in between. The CDR3 is CSARRGGGNTIYF. DNA of the CDR3: TGCAGTGCTAGAAGGGGGGGTGGAAACACCATATATTTT.

V is TRBV7-2 and J is TRBJ2-2; 7 positions match TRBD1. The junction had 6 bases not matched to a gene; V was cut back by 0 bases and J by 2 bases. The CDR3 is 17 residues long. From germline, CDR1 is SGHTA and CDR2 FQGNSA. This chain's CDR3 is CASSLAAGGYNTGELFF. The CDR3 nucleotides are TGTGCCAGCAGCTTAGCGGCAGGGGGTTATAACACCGGGGAGCTGTTTTTT.

The chain combines TRBV4-1 with TRBJ1-1; TRBD1 matches at 8 bases. Germline V gives CDR1 MGHRA, CDR2 YSYEKL. The V segment lost 3 bases and the J segment 7 bases; nucleotides outside the gene matches: 13. This CDR3 is 16 amino acids long. The CDR3 spells CASSQEDREEAGEAFF. The DNA for the CDR3 is TGCGCCAGCAGCCAGGAGGACAGGGAGGAAGCGGGTGAAGCTTTCTTT.

The V and J genes are TRBV4-1 and TRBJ1-3, with D uncertain. Germline CDR1 and CDR2: MGHRA and YSYEKL. V shed 3 bases and J shed 0 bases, with 9 bases lying between them. The CDR3 contains 15 residues. CDR3 sequence: CASSHPGSSGNTIYF. The CDR3 region has the DNA TGCGCCAGCAGCCATCCCGGGAGCTCTGGAAACACCATATATTTT.

Only a few counts were recorded for this clonotype. The V call is TRBV7-9, the J call TRBJ1-1, with D unclear. The CDR3 covers 10 residues. Germline CDR1 SEHNR, CDR2 FQNEAQ (reference sequence). V was pared by 8 bases and J by 4 bases, with 5 bases between. The CDR3 bases are TGTGCCAGCGAGAGCACTGAAGCTTTCTTT. Its translation: CASESTEAFF. The variable domain in full, completed from reference TRBV7-9 and TRBJ1-1, reads DTGVSQNPRHKITKRGQNVTFRCDPISEHNRLYWYRQTLGQGPEFLTYFQNEAQLEKSRLLSDRFSAERPKGSFSTLEIQRTEQGDSAMYLCASESTEAFFGQGTRLTVV.

The J gene is TRBJ2-7, the V gene TRBV12-3 or TRBV12-4; tentative D call: TRBD2 (6 bases). V was shortened by 7 bases and J by 2 bases, with 18 bases between the two germline ends. CDR3 length equals 15 residues. The CDR3 DNA is TGTGCCAGCACCCCTTCCGGGACTCGAGCCTACGAGCAGTACTTC. As protein: CASTPSGTRAYEQYF.

This clonotype was recorded many times. The CDR3 is CASSAYRTSGSYNEQFF. CDR3 in DNA: TGCGCCAGCAGTGCCTACCGGACTAGCGGGAGCTACAATGAGCAGTTCTTC. The chain links TRBV5-1 to TRBJ2-1, with 13 bases fitting TRBD2. The CDR3 extends over 17 amino acids. CDR1 and CDR2 from the germline V gene are SGHRS and YFSETQ. Unmatched junction bases numbered 8, after V lost 5 bases and J lost 3 bases.

This chain connects TRBV7-8 to TRBJ2-3; 11 bases align to TRBD1. The germline V gene encodes CDR1 SGHVS and CDR2 FQNEAQ. The CDR3 length is 16 residues. V shed 8 bases and J 0 bases; nucleotides not matched to a gene: 7. CDR3 sequence (DNA): TGTGCCAGCGGGCGGGGGGACAGGGGGAGCACAGATACGCAGTATTTT. Translation: CASGRGDRGSTDTQYF.

CDR3 DNA sequence: TGCAGTGCTCACCGGGACAGGGGAACAGATACGCAGTATTTT. Amino acid sequence: CSAHRDRGTDTQYF. This chain joins TRBV20-1 and TRBJ2-3; 10 bases are a match to TRBD1. The CDR3 is 14 residues long. Germline-derived CDR1 and CDR2 are DFQATT and SNEGSKA (reference sequence). V shed 5 bases and J 3 bases; nucleotides not matched to a gene: 5.

This clonotype was counted only a few times. A junction boundary mismatches the germline segment, possibly from a read error. The chain recombines TRBV7-3 with TRBJ2-7; tentatively, D is TRBD1 (6 bases). Germline lookup yields CDR1 SGHTA and CDR2 FQGTGA. The CDR3 is made up of 13 amino acids. The CDR3 DNA reads TGTTCCAGCAGCTTACAGGGTTCCTACGAGCAGTACTTC. This gives the protein CSSSLQGSYEQYF.

This chain uses TRBV29-1 with TRBJ2-5; possibly TRBD2 for D (5 bases). Trimming left V 4 bases short and J 4 bases short, with 13 bases between. The germline V gene has CDR1 SQVTM and CDR2 ANQGSEA. This CDR3 spans 13 amino acids. CDR3 in DNA: TGCAGCGTTGCGAGGGTGCACAGAGAGACCCAGTACTTC. Translated, it gives CSVARVHRETQYF.

This clonotype was detected only a few times. The chain employs TRBV5-1 and TRBJ2-7; TRBD2 matches at 8 bases. CDR3 length equals 15 residues. Trimming took 4 bases from V and 3 from J; bases not matched to a gene: 9. Germline CDR1 reads SGHRS; CDR2 reads YFSETQ. CDR3 sequence (DNA): TGCGCCAGCAGCGCCACTAGCGGTCGGCACTACGAGCAGTACTTC. Its protein is CASSATSGRHYEQYF. Full variable domain (remainder filled in from reference TRBV5-1 and TRBJ2-7): KAGVTQTPRYLIKTRGQQVTLSCSPISGHRSVSWYQQTPGQGLQFLFEYFSETQRNKGNFPGRFSGRQFSNSRSEMNVSTLELGDSALYLCASSATSGRHYEQYFGPGTRLTVT.